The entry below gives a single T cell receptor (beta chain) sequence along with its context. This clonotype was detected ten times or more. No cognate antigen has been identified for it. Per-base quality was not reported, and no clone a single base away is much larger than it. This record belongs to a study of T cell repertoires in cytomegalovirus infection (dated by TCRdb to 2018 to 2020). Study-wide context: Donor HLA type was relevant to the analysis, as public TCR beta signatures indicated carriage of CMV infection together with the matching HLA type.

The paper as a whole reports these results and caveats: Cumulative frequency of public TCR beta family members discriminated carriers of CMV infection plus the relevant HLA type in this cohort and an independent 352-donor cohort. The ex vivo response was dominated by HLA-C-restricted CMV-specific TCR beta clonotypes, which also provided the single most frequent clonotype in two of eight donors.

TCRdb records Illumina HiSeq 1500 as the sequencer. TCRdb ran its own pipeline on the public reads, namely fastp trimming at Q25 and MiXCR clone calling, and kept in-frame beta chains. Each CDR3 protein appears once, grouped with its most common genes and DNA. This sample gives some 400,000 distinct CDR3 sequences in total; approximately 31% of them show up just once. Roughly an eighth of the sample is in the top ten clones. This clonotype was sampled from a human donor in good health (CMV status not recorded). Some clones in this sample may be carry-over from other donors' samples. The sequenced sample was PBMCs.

The bases read TGCAGCGTTGAAGAGGCCCCACCCGGGACACTCCCCAGGGTTAAAGAGCAGTACTTC. Its product reads: CSVEEAPPGTLPRVKEQYF. This receptor chain uses TRBV29-1 and TRBJ2-7, with TRBD1 tentatively as D gene (6 bases match). V loses 0 bases of germline sequence and J loses 7 bases, and the interval between the two ends is 31 bases. CDR1 and CDR2, per the germline V gene, are SQVTM and ANQGSEA. The CDR3 contains 19 residues, cysteine and phenylalanine counted. Only the CDR3 part of the read is kept: 57 bases, read in frame from the first base.